Included here is one T cell receptor (beta chain) sequence, with context. Data came from immunoSEQ multiplex PCR; TCRdb stores just in-frame clones and leaves some out. The sample comprises roughly 220,000 clones, 70% to 90% of which are singletons, and 2.9% rests with the top ten. The sample is drawn from a study of blood T cell repertoires in COVID-19. Germline CDR1 SGHRS, CDR2 YFSETQ. This CDR3 contains 18 residues. V lost 2 bases, J lost 4 bases, and 19 bases lay in between. This chain connects TRBV5-1 to TRBJ1-6; D might be TRBD1 (6 bases). The sequence came from a man in his fifties who had recovered from COVID-19. Sequencing was carried out using peripheral blood. The CDR3 sequence: CASSFGRTAGGYNSPLHF. DNA for the CDR3: TGCGCCAGCAGCTTCGGTCGGACAGCCGGAGGTTATAATTCACCCCTCCACTTT.